This T cell receptor (beta chain) was captured by sequencing in a study of early T cells in non-severe SARS-CoV-2 infection. Background on the study: Unsorted whole blood bulk RNA was sequenced, with unpaired chains.

This clonotype was seen repeatedly, ten times or more. Its antigen is currently unknown. The V and J ends lost 4 bases and 1 base respectively, with 14 bases between them. This CDR3 spans 16 amino acids. Looked up from germline, CDR1 is SGHTA and CDR2 is FQGNSA. As part of library construction, unique molecular identifiers were attached to individual cDNA molecules. TCRdb reprocessed the 5' RACE reads via MiXCR and lists one record per CDR3 protein. The repertoire holds tens of thousands of distinct CDR3 sequences, more than 5.5% seen once, with around 3.5% in the top ten. Points from the study as a whole: VDJdb matching skewed toward anti-spike CD8 responses, missing private and CD4 specificities.

The source of this sequence is an adult who was a healthcare worker with PCR-confirmed SARS-CoV-2 infection or an uninfected control (not recorded which). The rearrangement uses TRBV7-2 and TRBJ2-1, with D possibly being TRBD1 (6 bases). Sample: whole blood, taken at baseline. The CDR3 nucleotides are TGTGCCAGCAGCTCCGGGACAAGATATTCCTACAATGAGCAGTTCTTC. Its translation: CASSSGTRYSYNEQFF.